Listed here are 12 T cell receptor beta chains from one sample, sequenced in a study of shared clonotypes between healthy human individuals. Only in-frame clones appear in the TCRdb table, and some are missing; sequencing was by immunoSEQ multiplex PCR. The sample has around 500,000 clones; about 78% are singletons. The sample consisted of PBMCs. These receptors were obtained from a woman between 40 and 50 years old in good health. Some clones in this sample may be carry-over from other donors' samples.

The chain recombines TRBV6-5 with TRBJ1-4; TRBD1 aligns across 10 bases. The CDR3 contains 14 residues. V was clipped by 5 bases and J by 7 bases; unmatched bases: 4. The V gene's germline CDR1 is MNHEY and CDR2 SVGAGI. This CDR3 is CASSATGGGEKLFF. As DNA, the CDR3 is TGTGCCAGCAGTGCGACAGGGGGCGGTGAAAAACTGTTTTTT.

This clone was observed a single time. The chain has TRBV11-2 and TRBJ2-7, with D tentatively TRBD2 (6 bases). The V gene's germline CDR1 is SGHAT and CDR2 FQNNGV. V lost 6 bases to trimming and J lost 3 bases, with 9 bases between them. The CDR3 extends over 12 amino acids. The CDR3 reads CASRMTSYEQYF. CDR3 DNA: TGTGCCAGCAGGATGACTAGCTACGAGCAGTACTTC.

V usage is TRBV19 and J usage is TRBJ2-7; D gene ambiguous. The germline V and J ends were trimmed by 1 base and 2 bases, with 9 bases remaining between them. The germline V gene encodes CDR1 LNHDA and CDR2 SQIVND (reference sequence). The CDR3 covers 14 residues. The CDR3 sequence is CASSIGGRTYEQYF. In DNA, the CDR3 is TGTGCCAGTAGTATAGGGGGTCGGACCTACGAGCAGTACTTC. Supplemented by reference TRBV19 and TRBJ2-7, the full variable domain reads DGGITQSPKYLFRKEGQNVTLSCEQNLNHDAMYWYRQDPGQGLRLIYYSQIVNDFQKGDIAEGYSVSREKKESFPLTVTSAQKNPTAFYLCASSIGGRTYEQYFGPGTRLTVT.

This chain connects TRBV28 to TRBJ2-2; 14 nucleotides align to TRBD2. The CDR3 has 15 amino acids. In germline, CDR1 is MDHEN, CDR2 SYDVKM. Trimming cost V 5 bases and J 13 bases; bases outside gene matches: 9. Written as DNA, the CDR3 is TGTGCCAGCAGTATATCAACAGGACTAGCGGGAGGGCTGTTTTTT. Protein product: CASSISTGLAGGLFF.

The chain uses TRBV29-1 and TRBJ1-4, with 7 nucleotides matching TRBD1. CDR1 is SQVTM and CDR2 is ANQGSEA in the germline V gene. The CDR3 spans 13 residues. V lost 6 bases and J lost 7; bases outside the gene matches: 8. The CDR3 region is CSVGQVKGEKLFF. The CDR3 DNA is TGCAGCGTCGGACAGGTAAAGGGTGAAAAACTGTTTTTT.

This clone was seen once. The CDR3 coding sequence is TGCGCCAGCAGCCAAGTACAAGGTGACGAGCAGTACTTC. It yields the protein CASSQVQGDEQYF. The genes are TRBV4-1 and TRBJ2-7, with D unresolved. Trimming shortened V by 1 base and J by 5 bases, and 9 bases separated the two germline ends. The CDR3 contains 13 residues. Germline CDR1 and CDR2: MGHRA and YSYEKL.

Concerning this clone: A single base separates this from a much larger clone, so it may be a read error. Other nucleotide sequences from this sample produce the same CDR3. In DNA, the CDR3 is TGCGCCAGCAGACCCATATGGGGTTTTGGAAACACCATATATTTT. Translated, it gives CASRPIWGFGNTIYF. The chain carries TRBV6-1 and TRBJ1-3, with D hard to call. The germline V gene has CDR1 MNHNS and CDR2 SASEGT. The CDR3 is 15 amino acids.

The V and J genes are TRBV27 and TRBJ2-3, with 11 positions matching TRBD1. CDR3 size: 15 residues. The germline CDR1 and CDR2 sequences are MNHEY and SMNVEV (reference sequence). Trimming cost V 4 bases and J 5 bases; bases outside gene matches: 5. The CDR3 region has the DNA TGTGCCAGCAGTTCCCTGGGACAGGGGGAAGATACGCAGTATTTT. Its protein product is CASSSLGQGEDTQYF.

V gene TRBV27 combines with J gene TRBJ2-7, with TRBD1 as a possible D gene (6 bases). Deletions cut 4 bases from V and 3 bases from J, with 22 bases between. The CDR3 extends over 17 amino acids. Germline V CDR1 and CDR2: MNHEY, SMNVEV (reference sequence). CDR3 DNA sequence: TGTGCCAGCAGTTACTCGCTACAGGGTACTGGGGACTACGAGCAGTACTTC. As protein: CASSYSLQGTGDYEQYF.

The chain joins TRBV7-3 to TRBJ2-3; D gene uncertain. The CDR3 extends over 13 amino acids. CDR1 and CDR2 (germline): SGHTA, FQGTGA. The V end lost 4 bases, the J end lost 5 bases, and 10 bases lay between the germline ends. The CDR3 DNA reads TGTGCCAGCAGCTCCACTTCCGAAGATACGCAGTATTTT. Residues: CASSSTSEDTQYF.

The V and J genes are TRBV2 and TRBJ2-2; no firm D call. The ends were cut back, 4 bases at V and 8 bases at J, with 11 bases in the middle. This CDR3 has 13 residues. Germline CDR1 SNHLY, CDR2 FYNNEI. Here the CDR3 DNA reads TGTGCCAGCAGTGGATCAGTGGTGGGGGAGCTGTTTTTT. This codes for CASSGSVVGELFF.

V and J are TRBV27 and TRBJ1-5; D may be TRBD1 (5 bases). Per the germline V gene, CDR1 is MNHEY and CDR2 is SMNVEV (reference sequence). CDR3 length: 14 residues. V was shortened by 3 bases and J by 4 bases, with 10 bases between the two germline ends. CDR3: CASSFGQGNQPQHF. DNA for the CDR3: TGTGCCAGCAGTTTCGGGCAGGGTAATCAGCCCCAGCATTTT.